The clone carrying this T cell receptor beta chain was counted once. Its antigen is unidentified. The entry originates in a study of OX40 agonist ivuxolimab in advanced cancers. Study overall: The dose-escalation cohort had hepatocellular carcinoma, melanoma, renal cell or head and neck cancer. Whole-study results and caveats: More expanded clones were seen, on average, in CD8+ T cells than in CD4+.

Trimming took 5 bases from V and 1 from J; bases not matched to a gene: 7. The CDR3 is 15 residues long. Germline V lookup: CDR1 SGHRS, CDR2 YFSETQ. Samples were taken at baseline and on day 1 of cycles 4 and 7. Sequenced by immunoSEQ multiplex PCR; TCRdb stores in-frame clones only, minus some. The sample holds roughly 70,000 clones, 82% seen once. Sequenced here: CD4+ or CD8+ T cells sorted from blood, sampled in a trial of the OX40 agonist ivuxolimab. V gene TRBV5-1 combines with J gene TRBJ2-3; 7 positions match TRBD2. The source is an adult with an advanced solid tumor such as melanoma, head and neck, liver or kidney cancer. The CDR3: CASSRGSGGTDTQYF. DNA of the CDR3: TGCGCCAGCAGTCGCGGGAGCGGAGGCACAGATACGCAGTATTTT. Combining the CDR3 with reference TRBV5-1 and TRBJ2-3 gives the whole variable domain KAGVTQTPRYLIKTRGQQVTLSCSPISGHRSVSWYQQTPGQGLQFLFEYFSETQRNKGNFPGRFSGRQFSNSRSEMNVSTLELGDSALYLCASSRGSGGTDTQYFGPGTRLTVL.